Below, 14 T cell receptor beta chains from the same sample are listed, as sequenced in a study of OX40 agonist ivuxolimab in advanced cancers. This table comes from immunoSEQ multiplex PCR, and its TCRdb copy is limited to in-frame clones, with some not included. The sample shows under 75,000 clones, roughly four fifths of them seen only once. Here the sequenced sample was CD4+ or CD8+ T cells sorted from blood, taken in a trial of the OX40 agonist ivuxolimab. These receptors all stem from an adult with an advanced solid tumor such as melanoma, head and neck, liver or kidney cancer.

The CDR3 here is CAWRAGPNTGELFF. In DNA form, the CDR3 reads TGTGCCTGGAGGGCGGGTCCCAACACCGGGGAGCTGTTTTTT. The V and J genes are TRBV30 and TRBJ2-2; D is possibly TRBD2 (5 bases). The CDR3 is made up of 14 amino acids. Germline V gene lookup returns CDR1 GTSNPN and CDR2 SVGIG (reference sequence). V was pared by 3 bases and J by 2 bases, with 10 bases between.

CDR3 DNA sequence: TGTGCCAGCAGCCAAGATAAAGGACTAGCGGGGGGTAAAGAGACCCAGTACTTC. It yields the protein CASSQDKGLAGGKETQYF. The V gene is TRBV4-2, the J gene TRBJ2-5; 14 positions match TRBD2. The CDR3 runs to 18 residues. The V gene's germline CDR1 is LGHNA and CDR2 YNFKEQ. The V segment lost 0 bases and the J segment 3 bases; nucleotides outside the gene matches: 6.

This clone was counted a few times. J is TRBJ2-1 and V is TRBV30; 9 bases align to TRBD1. Trimming at V came to 4 bases and at J to 9 bases, leaving 4 bases not matched to a gene. There are 12 residues in the CDR3. Germline V lookup: CDR1 GTSNPN, CDR2 SVGIG (reference sequence). The CDR3 protein is CAWTTGGREQFF. CDR3 nucleotides: TGTGCCTGGACTACAGGGGGCCGTGAGCAGTTCTTC.

CDR3 nucleotide sequence: TGTGCCAGTAGTGGACAGGGGGCCACTGAAGCTTTCTTT. As protein: CASSGQGATEAFF. This chain links TRBV19 with TRBJ1-1; 11 bases line up with TRBD1. The V and J ends lost 5 bases and 4 bases, in that order; junction bases with no gene match: 0. The CDR3 contains 13 residues. Per the germline V gene, CDR1 is LNHDA and CDR2 is SQIVND (reference sequence).

This chain connects TRBV6-5 to TRBJ1-6; D uncertain. CDR1 and CDR2 (germline): MNHEY, SVGAGI. The V gene lost 6 bases and the J gene lost 10 bases, with 16 bases spanning the gap. The CDR3 contains 14 residues. The CDR3 spells CASRDLSVRSPLHF. CDR3 coding DNA: TGTGCCAGCAGGGACTTATCGGTTCGCTCACCCCTCCACTTT.

The V and J genes are TRBV6-1 and TRBJ2-7; D not resolved. The CDR3 has 18 amino acids. Trimming left V 2 bases short and J 2 bases short, with 22 bases between. CDR1 MNHNS and CDR2 SASEGT come from the germline V gene. CDR3 sequence reads: CASSEFFRAVPLTYEQYF. The CDR3 coding sequence is TGTGCCAGCAGTGAATTTTTTCGGGCAGTCCCTTTAACCTACGAGCAGTACTTC.

J is TRBJ2-7 and V is TRBV4-3; D assignment may be TRBD1 or TRBD2 (5 bases each). This CDR3 has 11 amino acids. V lost 4 bases to trimming and J lost 7 bases, with 8 bases between them. Germline V gene lookup returns CDR1 LGHNA and CDR2 YSLEER. This CDR3 is CASSRDVEQYF. The CDR3 nucleotides read TGCGCCAGCAGCCGGGACGTAGAGCAGTACTTC.

The chain combines TRBV6-1 with TRBJ1-1; possible D gene TRBD1, 6 bases. From germline, CDR1 is MNHNS and CDR2 SASEGT. The length of the CDR3 is 13 residues. The V end lost 11 bases, the J end lost 8 bases, and 21 bases lay between the germline ends. The CDR3 here is CASPRQAGSEAFF. The CDR3, as DNA: TGTGCCTCCCCGCGACAGGCCGGATCAGAAGCTTTCTTT.

In its sample, this clone was seen a few times. V is TRBV11-1 and J is TRBJ2-7; D gene ambiguous. The germline V gene encodes CDR1 SGHAT and CDR2 FQDESV (reference sequence). The CDR3 spans 12 residues. Between the trimmed V and J ends, which lost 4 bases and 4 bases, there was a span of 8 bases. This CDR3 reads CASSSVTYEQYF. The CDR3 DNA follows: TGTGCCAGCAGCTCCGTGACGTACGAGCAGTACTTC.

V is TRBV21-1 and J is TRBJ1-3. TRBV21-1 is labeled a pseudogene. This CDR3 spans 15 amino acids. CDR3 loop: CAPREQPFSGNTIYF. As DNA, the CDR3 is TGTGCCCCTAGGGAGCAGCCTTTCTCTGGAAACACCATATATTTT.

This rearrangement joins TRBV18 to TRBJ2-3; possibly TRBD2 for D (7 bases). The V and J ends lost 2 bases and 6 bases respectively, with 12 bases between them. Germline V CDR1 and CDR2: KGHSH, LQKENI. This CDR3 has 14 amino acids. CDR3: CASSPGGGPDTQYF. The CDR3 bases are TGTGCCAGCTCACCAGGGGGGGGCCCCGATACGCAGTATTTT.

The V gene is TRBV7-9, the J gene TRBJ2-1; 9 bases agree with TRBD2. With 2 bases clipped from V and 7 bases from J, the junction kept 6 bases outside the gene matches. The CDR3 loop spans 15 amino acids. Per the germline V gene, CDR1 is SEHNR and CDR2 is FQNEAQ (reference sequence). CDR3 sequence reads: CASSLPPSGENEQFF. CDR3 DNA: TGTGCCAGCAGCTTACCCCCTAGCGGGGAGAATGAGCAGTTCTTC. The full variable domain, completed using reference TRBV7-9 and TRBJ2-1, is DTGVSQNPRHKITKRGQNVTFRCDPISEHNRLYWYRQTLGQGPEFLTYFQNEAQLEKSRLLSDRFSAERPKGSFSTLEIQRTEQGDSAMYLCASSLPPSGENEQFFGPGTRLTVL.

The V call is TRBV7-2, the J call TRBJ2-7; D is unclear. Trimming removed 1 base at V and 4 bases at J, with 5 bases between. In germline, CDR1 is SGHTA, CDR2 FQGNSA. This CDR3 spans 12 amino acids. The CDR3 DNA reads TGTGCCAGCAGCTTAGTCCTGTACGAGCAGTACTTC. Its translation is CASSLVLYEQYF.

This clone was seen just once. V and J are TRBV2 and TRBJ1-2; 7 nucleotides match TRBD1. Germline V gene data show CDR1 as SNHLY and CDR2 as FYNNEI. This CDR3 comprises 15 residues. J gave up 4 bases and V 4 bases, and 9 bases lay outside the gene matches. The CDR3 nucleotides read TGTGCCAGCAGTGGAATAGGACAGGTGCCCTATGGCTACACCTTC. This encodes CASSGIGQVPYGYTF.